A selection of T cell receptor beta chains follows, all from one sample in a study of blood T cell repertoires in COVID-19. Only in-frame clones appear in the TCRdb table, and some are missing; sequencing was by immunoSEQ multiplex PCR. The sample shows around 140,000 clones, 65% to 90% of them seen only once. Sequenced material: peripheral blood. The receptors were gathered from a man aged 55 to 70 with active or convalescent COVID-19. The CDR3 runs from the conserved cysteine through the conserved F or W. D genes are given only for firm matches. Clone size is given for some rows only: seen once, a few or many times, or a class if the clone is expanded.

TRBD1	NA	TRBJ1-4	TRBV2	TGTGCCAGCAGGGAACAGGGGATTAATGAAAAACTGTTTTTT	CASREQGINEKLFF
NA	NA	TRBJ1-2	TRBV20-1	TGCAGTGCTAGTTCGGCGGGAACAACTAACTATGGCTACACCTTC	CSASSAGTTNYGYTF
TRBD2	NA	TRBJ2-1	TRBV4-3	TGCGCCAGCAGCCCGAACGATTTAGCGGGGGGGCAGTACAATGAGCAGTTCTTC	CASSPNDLAGGQYNEQFF
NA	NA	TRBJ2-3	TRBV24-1	TGTGCCACCAGTGATTTGAGGGGGAGGGGCACAGATACGCAGTATTTT	CATSDLRGRGTDTQYF
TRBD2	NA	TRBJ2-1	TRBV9	TGTGCCAGCAGCGTAGAGAGGCTAGCGGCTAATGAGCAGTTCTTC	CASSVERLAANEQFF
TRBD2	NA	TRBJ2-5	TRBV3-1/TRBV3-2	TGTGCCAGCAGTCACAACCGACTAGCGGGGGGCCGGACAGAGACCCAGTACTTC	CASSHNRLAGGRTETQYF
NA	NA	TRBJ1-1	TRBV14	TGTGCCAGCAGCCAAGTTGGTACGGGAACTGAAGCTTTCTTT	CASSQVGTGTEAFF
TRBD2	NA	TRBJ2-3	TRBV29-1	TGCAGCGTCGCCCATCGACTAGCGGGAGATGGAGATACGCAGTATTTT	CSVAHRLAGDGDTQYF
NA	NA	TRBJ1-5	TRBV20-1	TGCAGTGCTAGTCTCGGGGGGGATAGCAATCAGCCCCAGCATTTT	CSASLGGDSNQPQHF
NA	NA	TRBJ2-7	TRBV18	TGTGCCAGCTCCCCCATCGGGGTCGACGAGCAGTACTTC	CASSPIGVDEQYF
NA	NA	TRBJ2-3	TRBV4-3	TGCGCCAGCAGCCAAGATTGGGGGGGCACAGATACGCAGTATTTT	CASSQDWGGTDTQYF
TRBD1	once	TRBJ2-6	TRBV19	TGTGCCAGTAGTAGCGGGACAGGGGGATTCTCTGGGGCCAACGTCCTGACTTTC	CASSSGTGGFSGANVLTF